These 14 T cell receptor beta chains came from one sample sequenced in a study of blood T cell repertoires in COVID-19. The protocol was immunoSEQ multiplex PCR, while the TCRdb copy is restricted to in-frame clones and leaves out a portion. The sample lists roughly 480,000 clones, about 91% seen once, with over 0.7% in the top ten. Sequenced sample: peripheral blood. The receptor source for this set is a man younger than 30 with COVID-19, enrolled during active disease.

This chain links TRBV24-1 with TRBJ2-2; D may be TRBD2 (6 bases). Germline V gene lookup returns CDR1 KGHDR and CDR2 SFDVKD. Trimming pared 2 bases from V and 7 bases from J, leaving 19 bases between. The CDR3 runs 17 residues. This CDR3 reads CATSDSTGRRDGGELFF. The CDR3 DNA sequence: TGTGCCACCAGTGATTCTACAGGACGGCGGGACGGCGGGGAGCTGTTTTTT.

This rearrangement joins TRBV25-1 to TRBJ2-1; no clear D. The CDR3 is 11 residues long. V gave up 6 bases and J gave up 7 bases, with 7 bases separating them. Germline lookup yields CDR1 MGHDK and CDR2 SYGVNS. The CDR3 DNA reads as TGTGCCAGCAGCCCCCTAAATGAGCAGTTCTTC. It encodes CASSPLNEQFF.

The chain combines TRBV6-6 with TRBJ2-6; 10 positions agree with TRBD1. CDR1 is MNHNY and CDR2 is SVGAGI in the germline V gene (reference sequence). This CDR3 contains 16 residues. Losses at the gene ends were 4 bases for V and 0 bases for J; bases not matched to a gene: 0. Here the CDR3 reads CASSWTGGSGANVLTF. CDR3 DNA sequence: TGTGCCAGCAGTTGGACAGGGGGCTCTGGGGCCAACGTCCTGACTTTC.

The J gene is TRBJ2-1, the V gene TRBV4-1; TRBD2 matches 11 bases. Germline V CDR1 and CDR2: MGHRA, YSYEKL. Trimming took 0 bases from V and 8 from J; bases not matched to a gene: 6. This CDR3 is built from 16 residues. The CDR3 DNA reads as TGCGCCAGCAGCCAAGAGCTAACTAGCGGGAGCTATGAGCAGTTCTTC. This encodes CASSQELTSGSYEQFF.

V and J are TRBV7-9 and TRBJ1-3; perhaps TRBD1 as D (5 bases). This CDR3 comprises 15 residues. The germline CDR1 and CDR2 sequences are SEHNR and FQNEAQ (reference sequence). Trimming cost V 0 bases and J 9 bases, with 15 bases left between them. CDR3: CASSLAGSLGGTIYF. CDR3 nucleotide sequence: TGTGCCAGCAGCTTAGCAGGCAGCCTCGGGGGCACCATATATTTT.

The V and J genes are TRBV11-2 and TRBJ2-7, with a tentative D call TRBD1 (6 bases). This CDR3 is built from 16 residues. CDR1 SGHAT and CDR2 FQNNGV come from the germline V gene. V was cut by 0 bases and J by 0 bases, with 12 bases left in between. The chain's CDR3 is CASSLEGRGHSYEQYF. The CDR3 nucleotides are TGTGCCAGCAGCTTAGAGGGCAGGGGCCACTCCTACGAGCAGTACTTC.

The chain carries TRBV5-1 and TRBJ2-2; perhaps TRBD2 as D (6 bases). Trimming left V 4 bases short and J 4 bases short, with 11 bases between. CDR1 and CDR2 from the germline V gene are SGHRS and YFSETQ. The CDR3 runs 14 residues. The CDR3 reads CASSGTSGTGELFF. The CDR3 DNA is TGCGCCAGCAGCGGGACTTCGGGCACCGGGGAGCTGTTTTTT.

V and J are TRBV19 and TRBJ2-3, with D hard to call. In germline, CDR1 is LNHDA, CDR2 SQIVND (reference sequence). The V and J ends lost 1 base and 6 bases respectively, with 8 bases between them. The CDR3 sequence is 13 residues long. CDR3 bases: TGTGCCAGTAGTATAGTGGAGACGGATACGCAGTATTTT. This gives the protein CASSIVETDTQYF. Complete variable domain (other parts from reference TRBV19 and TRBJ2-3): DGGITQSPKYLFRKEGQNVTLSCEQNLNHDAMYWYRQDPGQGLRLIYYSQIVNDFQKGDIAEGYSVSREKKESFPLTVTSAQKNPTAFYLCASSIVETDTQYFGPGTRLTVL.

This sequence joins TRBV24-1 and TRBJ2-3, with 7 bases fitting TRBD1. CDR3 length equals 16 residues. In germline, CDR1 is KGHDR, CDR2 SFDVKD. V trimming: 2 bases; J trimming: 4 bases; junction bases outside the gene matches: 8. In DNA form, the CDR3 reads TGTGCCACCAGTGATTCAAGGGGGCCTAATGCAGATACGCAGTATTTT. Translated, it gives CATSDSRGPNADTQYF.

This chain connects TRBV4-2 to TRBJ2-2, with D possibly TRBD2 on 5 matching bases. V was pared by 1 base and J by 4 bases, with 7 bases between. This CDR3 contains 14 residues. Germline V gene lookup returns CDR1 LGHNA and CDR2 YNFKEQ. In DNA, the CDR3 is TGTGCCAGCAGCCAAGCGGGGAGCACCGGGGAGCTGTTTTTT. Translated, it gives CASSQAGSTGELFF.

This chain uses TRBV5-7 with TRBJ1-1; D is undetermined. TRBV5-7 is identified as an open reading frame with a role that is uncertain. Trimming took 7 bases from V and 11 from J, leaving 9 bases between them. The CDR3 consists of 9 residues. DNA of the CDR3: TGTGCCAGCCATGAGGGCGCTTTCTTT. Protein sequence: CASHEGAFF.

V is TRBV2 and J is TRBJ1-5; possible D gene TRBD1, 5 bases. Germline CDR1 and CDR2: SNHLY and FYNNEI. The V end was cut by 6 bases, the J end by 1 base, with 13 bases between. CDR3 size: 15 residues. CDR3 DNA: TGTGCCAGCAGGGACGGACGGGGGAGCAATCAGCCCCAGCATTTT. This codes for CASRDGRGSNQPQHF.

V is TRBV19 and J is TRBJ2-3; D possibly corresponds to TRBD1 (6 bases). The CDR3 extends over 14 amino acids. Trimming took 5 bases from V and 4 from J, leaving 13 bases between them. Per germline, CDR1 LNHDA and CDR2 SQIVND (reference sequence). As DNA, the CDR3 is TGTGCCAGTAGTCCGCAGGGGACCGCAGATACGCAGTATTTT. The encoded protein is CASSPQGTADTQYF.

This sequence joins TRBV2 and TRBJ1-6; perhaps TRBD1 as D (6 bases). The CDR3 is made up of 16 amino acids. V gave up 5 bases and J gave up 8 bases, with 19 bases separating them. Germline lookup yields CDR1 SNHLY and CDR2 FYNNEI. The DNA of the CDR3 is TGTGCCAGCAGTAACTTAGTGGGGGCTATCTATTCACCCCTCCACTTT. Translated: CASSNLVGAIYSPLHF.